The 8 T cell receptor beta chains below were found in one sample sequenced in a study of beta chain features in type 1 diabetes. Study-level results: TCRB CDR3 length was moderately but significantly reduced in all four CD4+ subsets of Type 1 diabetes patients.

Expressed TCRB transcripts were sequenced, since all the RNA that had been isolated was reverse transcribed. Method: immunoSEQ multiplex PCR; TCRdb's copy keeps in-frame clones and lacks some. The sample lists 500,000 to 850,000 clones, over 13% occurring once. Their recognized antigens are unknown. Sequencing was performed on naive CD4+ T cells from blood. The receptor source for this set is a man between 18 and 35 years old with type 1 diabetes.

This clone showed up just a few times. The V gene is TRBV7-2, the J gene TRBJ2-2, with a weak D call TRBD2 (6 bases). The CDR3 sequence is 15 residues long. Trimming pared 0 bases from V and 5 bases from J, leaving 10 bases between. CDR1 and CDR2 from the germline V gene are SGHTA and FQGNSA. In DNA, the CDR3 is TGTGCCAGCAGCTTAGCAGCCCTAGCGACCGGGGAGCTGTTTTTT. This translates into CASSLAALATGELFF. Filled out from reference TRBV7-2 and TRBJ2-2, the complete variable domain reads GAGVSQSPSNKVTEKGKDVELRCDPISGHTALYWYRQSLGQGLEFLIYFQGNSAPDKSGLPSDRFSAERTGGSVSTLTIQRTQQEDSAVYLCASSLAALATGELFFGEGSRLTVL.

J is TRBJ2-3 and V is TRBV5-1; perhaps TRBD1 as D (6 bases). This CDR3 is built from 15 residues. The V and J ends lost 3 bases and 0 bases respectively, with 11 bases between them. CDR1 SGHRS and CDR2 YFSETQ come from the germline V gene. The CDR3 region has the DNA TGCGCCAGCAGCTCCCAGGGGCCTAGCACAGATACGCAGTATTTT. It specifies CASSSQGPSTDTQYF. Looking up the rest from reference TRBV5-1 and TRBJ2-3 gives the full variable domain: KAGVTQTPRYLIKTRGQQVTLSCSPISGHRSVSWYQQTPGQGLQFLFEYFSETQRNKGNFPGRFSGRQFSNSRSEMNVSTLELGDSALYLCASSSQGPSTDTQYFGPGTRLTVL.

This clone occurred a few times. The chain joins TRBV7-2 to TRBJ2-7; TRBD1 agrees at 8 bases. This CDR3 region has 16 residues. Germline V gene sequence: CDR1 SGHTA, CDR2 FQGNSA. Trimming removed 0 bases from V and 3 bases from J; junction bases left unmatched: 7. The CDR3 DNA sequence: TGTGCCAGCAGCTTAGCGCACCAGGGGGCCGGCTACGAGCAGTACTTC. This gives the protein CASSLAHQGAGYEQYF.

This clone appeared many times. The gene calls are TRBV10-3 and TRBJ2-7; unclear D gene. The CDR3 extends over 12 amino acids. The germline V gene encodes CDR1 ENHRY and CDR2 SYGVKD. Trimming removed 6 bases from V and 3 bases from J, with 9 bases in between. CDR3 bases: TGTGCCATCAGCCGGAATTACTACGAGCAGTACTTC. It yields the protein CAISRNYYEQYF.

This clone appeared a few times. The chain is built from TRBV27 and TRBJ2-3; a possible D gene is TRBD2 (7 bases). Germline-derived CDR1 and CDR2 are MNHEY and SMNVEV (reference sequence). The V and J ends lost 6 bases and 7 bases respectively, with 17 bases between them. The CDR3 consists of 14 residues. The CDR3 DNA reads as TGTGCCAGCAGGACGGGGGGCCTTACAAATACGCAGTATTTT. It translates to CASRTGGLTNTQYF.

This clone was seen a handful of times. J is TRBJ2-7 and V is TRBV7-2; D gene unclear. CDR3 length: 12 amino acids. Germline CDR1 reads SGHTA; CDR2 reads FQGNSA. The germline V and J ends were trimmed by 1 base and 2 bases, with 3 bases remaining between them. CDR3 nucleotides: TGTGCCAGCAGCTTAGAGACCTACGAGCAGTACTTC. Its protein is CASSLETYEQYF.

V is TRBV7-2 and J is TRBJ2-5, with TRBD1 as a possible D gene (6 bases). The CDR3 has 12 amino acids. Germline CDR1 reads SGHTA; CDR2 reads FQGNSA. Deletions cut 1 base from V and 9 bases from J, with 9 bases between. The chain's CDR3 is CASSLGDKAQYF. The CDR3 region has the DNA TGTGCCAGCAGCTTAGGGGACAAGGCCCAGTACTTC.

The genes are TRBV6-5 and TRBJ1-2; tentatively, D is TRBD1 (5 bases). Per the germline V gene, CDR1 is MNHEY and CDR2 is SVGAGI. Trimming left V 5 bases short and J 2 bases short, with 12 bases between. The CDR3 totals 14 residues. The CDR3 region has the DNA TGTGCCAGCAGTGATTACGGGGCAAACTATGGCTACACCTTC. Residues: CASSDYGANYGYTF.